This TCR beta chain is from a study of T cells in Graves' hyperthyroidism and ophthalmopathy. RNA transcripts yielded amplified TCR beta CDR3 regions. Initially, a first-round RT-PCR of the TCR CDR3 employed the HTBI primer set. TCRdb called the multiplex PCR reads again in MiXCR, with one record for every CDR3 protein. Here the sample spans some 500,000 distinct CDR3 sequences, roughly a quarter being singletons. This clonotype was observed many times. A NOSPECS grade of at least 4, a Clinical Activity Score of at least 3 and duration under 3 months were recorded in ophthalmopathy patients. Exclusion of patients followed from uncontrolled infection, other autoimmune disease, pregnancy or lactation. V gave up 4 bases and J gave up 1 base, with 10 bases separating them. This CDR3 has 13 amino acids. The germline CDR1 and CDR2 sequences are SQVTM and ANQGSEA.

V usage is TRBV29-1 and J usage is TRBJ1-2; weak D call: TRBD1 (5 bases). The sample consisted of blood. The receptor was derived from a woman aged 25 to 39 with Graves' ophthalmopathy. The CDR3 sequence is CSVASDSNYGYTF. The CDR3 region has the DNA TGCAGCGTTGCTTCTGACAGTAACTATGGCTACACCTTC.